Below are 13 T cell receptor beta chains sequenced from a single sample in a study of neurological immune-mediated disorders. TCRdb reprocessed the 5' RACE reads via MiXCR and lists one record per CDR3 protein. The sample lists some 38,000 distinct CDR3 sequences; less than 3.5% were seen once. Time point meaning: longitudinal time-point 1 (baseline). Source material: PBMCs. The receptors shown here come from a woman aged 60-75 years with multiple sclerosis.

This clonotype was seen only a few times. Given a much more abundant clone one base away, this may be a read error. V gene TRBV18 combines with J gene TRBJ1-1; 7 bases are shared with TRBD1. The germline CDR1 and CDR2 sequences are KGHSH and LQKENI. V shed 5 bases, J shed 5 bases, and the junction held 14 bases outside the gene matches. This CDR3 has 16 residues. In DNA, the CDR3 is TGTGCCAGCTCAGAACAAAAAGGGGGCTCGTTAACTGAAGCTTTCTTT. Translating gives CASSEQKGGSLTEAFF.

This clonotype appeared many times. V gene TRBV5-1 combines with J gene TRBJ2-7; D could derive from TRBD1 or TRBD2 (6 bases each). This CDR3 contains 14 residues. V was shortened by 1 base and J by 2 bases, with 10 bases between the two germline ends. Germline lookup yields CDR1 SGHRS and CDR2 YFSETQ. The CDR3 sequence: CASSLTGTPYEQYF. For the CDR3, the DNA is TGCGCCAGCAGCTTGACAGGGACTCCCTACGAGCAGTACTTC.

Many counts were recorded for this clonotype. The chain couples TRBV5-1 to TRBJ2-1; perhaps TRBD1 as D (6 bases). Germline lookup yields CDR1 SGHRS and CDR2 YFSETQ. V dropped 3 bases and J dropped 5 bases, with 12 bases sitting between them. The CDR3 contains 14 residues. DNA of the CDR3: TGCGCCAGCAGCTCAGGGACATCTAACAATGAGCAGTTCTTC. Its protein product is CASSSGTSNNEQFF.

This clonotype was seen many times. This chain connects TRBV6-1 to TRBJ1-1, with 9 bases lining up with TRBD1. V gave up 5 bases and J gave up 6 bases; unmatched junction bases: 10. The CDR3 has 15 residues. Germline CDR1 is MNHNS and CDR2 is SASEGT. The CDR3 bases are TGTGCCAGCAGTCTCCCGGGACAGGGAGGCGCTGAAGCTTTCTTT. Its translation is CASSLPGQGGAEAFF.

This clonotype was counted ten times or more. CDR3 residues: CASSATGTRAEAFF. The DNA of the CDR3 is TGTGCCAGCAGCGCCACAGGGACAAGGGCTGAAGCTTTCTTT. The chain employs TRBV7-6 and TRBJ1-1, with D maybe TRBD1 (6 bases). V lost 5 bases to trimming and J lost 6 bases, with 16 bases between them. The germline gives CDR1 SGHVS, CDR2 FNYEAQ. The CDR3 contains 14 residues.

This clonotype appeared many times. This chain connects TRBV5-1 to TRBJ2-7; 10 nucleotides line up with TRBD1. This CDR3 comprises 14 residues. V was pared by 2 bases and J by 2 bases, with 1 base of the junction left unmatched. In germline, CDR1 is SGHRS, CDR2 YFSETQ. This CDR3 reads CASSFGTGAYEQYF. DNA for the CDR3: TGCGCCAGCAGCTTCGGGACAGGGGCCTACGAGCAGTACTTC.

This clonotype was observed many times. This rearrangement joins TRBV20-1 to TRBJ2-5; D remains ambiguous. CDR3 length equals 18 residues. Germline V CDR1 and CDR2: DFQATT, SNEGSKA (reference sequence). The V gene lost 3 bases and the J gene lost 1 base, with 24 bases spanning the gap. The CDR3 region has the DNA TGCAGTGCTAGCCCCCCGATCGATGGTGGCGGAAGCCAAGAGACCCAGTACTTC. It yields the protein CSASPPIDGGGSQETQYF.

This clonotype was observed at least ten times. The V call is TRBV7-9, the J call TRBJ2-1; 10 bases align to TRBD1. The V gene end was trimmed by 5 bases and the J gene end by 7 bases; junction bases not matched to a gene: 5. Germline-derived CDR1 and CDR2 are SEHNR and FQNEAQ (reference sequence). This CDR3 has 14 amino acids. The CDR3 DNA follows: TGTGCCAGCAGCACGAGGACAGGGGGGAATGAGCAGTTCTTC. Translated, it gives CASSTRTGGNEQFF.

This clonotype was observed many times. The rearrangement uses TRBV7-8 and TRBJ2-7, with a tentative D call TRBD2 (5 bases). Per the germline V gene, CDR1 is SGHVS and CDR2 is FQNEAQ. The CDR3 spans 15 residues. The ends were cut back, 1 base at V and 2 bases at J, with 12 bases in the middle. The CDR3 DNA sequence: TGTGCCAGCAGCTTAGTGGACGGGATTGCCTACGAGCAGTACTTC. This sequence encodes CASSLVDGIAYEQYF.

This clonotype has ten or more counts. The chain couples TRBV6-6 to TRBJ1-4; D gene unclear. Germline V gene sequence: CDR1 MNHNY, CDR2 SVGAGI (reference sequence). Trimming removed 2 bases at V and 1 base at J, with 8 bases between. This CDR3 spans 15 amino acids. For the CDR3, the DNA is TGTGCCAGCAGTTACGGAGGAGTAACTAATGAAAAACTGTTTTTT. It yields the protein CASSYGGVTNEKLFF.

This clonotype occurred many times. The chain couples TRBV20-1 to TRBJ2-2; a possible D gene is TRBD1 (6 bases). Trimming stripped 0 bases from V and 4 bases from J, with 15 bases between. CDR3 length: 16 residues. Germline V gene lookup returns CDR1 DFQATT and CDR2 SNEGSKA (reference sequence). CDR3 in amino acids: CSARDFRGTATGELFF. CDR3 bases: TGCAGTGCTAGAGATTTTAGGGGGACGGCCACCGGGGAGCTGTTTTTT.

This clonotype was counted at least ten times. V is TRBV20-1 and J is TRBJ2-1; 14 bases match TRBD2. Per the germline V gene, CDR1 is DFQATT and CDR2 is SNEGSKA (reference sequence). CDR3 length: 15 amino acids. Trimming at V came to 4 bases and at J to 4 bases, leaving 3 bases not matched to a gene. The CDR3 spells CSAMTSGGVYNEQFF. The CDR3 nucleotides read TGCAGTGCTATGACTAGCGGGGGGGTATACAATGAGCAGTTCTTC.

This clonotype has a count of ten or more. This chain joins TRBV15 and TRBJ2-7; possible D gene TRBD1, 5 bases. The germline V and J ends were trimmed by 0 bases and 6 bases, with 12 bases remaining between them. Germline V gene sequence: CDR1 LNHNV, CDR2 YYDKDF (reference sequence). This CDR3 comprises 14 residues. As DNA, the CDR3 is TGTGCCACCAGCAGAGAAAGTCCCAGGGTCGAGCAGTACTTC. Translating gives CATSRESPRVEQYF.